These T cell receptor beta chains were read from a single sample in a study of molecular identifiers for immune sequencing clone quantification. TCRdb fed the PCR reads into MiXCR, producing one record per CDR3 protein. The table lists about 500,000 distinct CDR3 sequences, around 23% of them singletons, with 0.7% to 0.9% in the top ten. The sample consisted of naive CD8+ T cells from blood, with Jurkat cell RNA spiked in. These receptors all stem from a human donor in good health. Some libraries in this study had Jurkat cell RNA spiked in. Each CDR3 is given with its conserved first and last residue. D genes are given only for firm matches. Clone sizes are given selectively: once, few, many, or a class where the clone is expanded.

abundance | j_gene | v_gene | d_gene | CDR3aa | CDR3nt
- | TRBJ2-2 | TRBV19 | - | CASSLLYTGELSF | TGTGCCAGTAGTCTCCTTTACACCGGGGAGCTGTCTTTT
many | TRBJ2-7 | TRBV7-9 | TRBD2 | CASSPSGRADEQYF | TGTGCCAGCAGCCCAAGCGGGAGGGCCGACGAGCAGTACTTC
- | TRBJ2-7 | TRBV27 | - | CASSYGGPAYEQYF | TGTGCCAGCAGTTATGGGGGCCCTGCCTACGAGCAGTACTTC
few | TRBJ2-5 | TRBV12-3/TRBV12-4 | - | CASSEGGETQYF | TGTGCCAGCAGTGAAGGGGGGGAGACCCAGTACTTC
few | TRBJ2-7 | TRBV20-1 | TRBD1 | CSATQGQGVSYEQYF | TGCAGTGCTACCCAAGGACAGGGGGTCTCCTACGAGCAGTACTTC
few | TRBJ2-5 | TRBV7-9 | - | CASSSGRDLQETQYF | TGTGCCAGCAGCTCCGGCCGGGACTTACAAGAGACCCAGTACTTC
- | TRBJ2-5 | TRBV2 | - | CASSEVVETEKETQYF | TGTGCCAGCAGTGAAGTTGTCGAGACAGAAAAAGAGACCCAGTACTTC
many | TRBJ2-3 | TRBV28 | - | CASSLQGFSTDTQYF | TGTGCCAGCAGTTTACAGGGGTTTAGCACAGATACGCAGTATTTT
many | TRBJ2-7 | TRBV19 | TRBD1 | CASSNRDSSSYEQYF | TGTGCCAGTAGTAACCGGGACAGCAGCTCCTACGAGCAGTACTTC
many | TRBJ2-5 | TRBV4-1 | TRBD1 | CASSQGARIEETQYF | TGCGCCAGCAGTCAGGGGGCGCGGATCGAAGAGACCCAGTACTTC